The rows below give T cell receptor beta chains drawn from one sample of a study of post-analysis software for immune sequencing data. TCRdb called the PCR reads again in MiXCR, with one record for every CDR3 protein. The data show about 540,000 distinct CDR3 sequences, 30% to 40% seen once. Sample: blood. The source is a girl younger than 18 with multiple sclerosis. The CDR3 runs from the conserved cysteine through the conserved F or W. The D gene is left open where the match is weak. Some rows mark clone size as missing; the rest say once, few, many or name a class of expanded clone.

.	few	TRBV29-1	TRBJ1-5	CSVKGQSNQPQHF	TGCAGCGTTAAAGGACAAAGCAATCAGCCCCAGCATTTT
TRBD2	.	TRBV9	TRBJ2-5	CASSARAGGGNQETQYF	TGTGCCAGCAGCGCGAGAGCGGGGGGTGGGAACCAAGAGACCCAGTACTTC
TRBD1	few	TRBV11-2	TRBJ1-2	CASRSRTGSNYGYTF	TGTGCCAGCAGGAGCCGGACAGGGTCTAACTATGGCTACACCTTC
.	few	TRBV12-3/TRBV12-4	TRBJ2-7	CASSLTPYEQYF	TGTGCCAGCAGTTTAACTCCCTACGAGCAGTACTTC
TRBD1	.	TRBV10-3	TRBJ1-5	CAITSDRGQPQHF	TGTGCCATCACCTCCGACAGGGGTCAGCCCCAGCATTTT
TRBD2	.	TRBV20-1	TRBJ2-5	CSASGGGTETQYF	TGCAGTGCTAGTGGGGGGGGTACGGAGACCCAGTACTTC
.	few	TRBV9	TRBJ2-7	CASSVAEGGYEQYF	TGTGCCAGCAGCGTAGCCGAGGGCGGCTACGAGCAGTACTTC
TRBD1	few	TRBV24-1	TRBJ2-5	CATSDPGQGSGKQYF	TGTGCCACCAGTGATCCCGGACAGGGGTCAGGAAAACAGTACTTC
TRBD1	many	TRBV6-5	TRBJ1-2	CASSPSGQGNYGYTF	TGTGCCAGCAGTCCATCAGGACAGGGGAACTATGGCTACACCTTC
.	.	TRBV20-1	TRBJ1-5	CSARDHADSNQPQHF	TGCAGTGCTAGAGATCACGCGGACAGCAATCAGCCCCAGCATTTT
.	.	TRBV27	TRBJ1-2	CASSSGLTINGYTF	TGTGCCAGCAGTTCCGGGCTCACTATAAACGGCTACACCTTC
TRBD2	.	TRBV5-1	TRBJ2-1	CASSLKLAANNEQFF	TGCGCCAGCAGCTTGAAGCTAGCGGCAAACAATGAGCAGTTCTTC
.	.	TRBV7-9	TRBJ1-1	CASSPEGGPAFF	TGTGCCAGCAGCCCCGAGGGGGGGCCAGCTTTCTTT
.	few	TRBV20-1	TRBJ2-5	CSAPLGAQYF	TGCAGTGCCCCGCTCGGGGCCCAGTACTTC
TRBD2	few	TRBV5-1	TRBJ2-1	CASSFLAGPSGEQFF	TGCGCCAGCAGCTTCTTAGCGGGGCCCTCAGGGGAGCAGTTCTTC
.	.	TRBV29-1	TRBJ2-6	CSVETWGRTPGANVLTF	TGCAGCGTCGAGACATGGGGCAGAACACCCGGGGCCAACGTCCTGACTTTC